Shown below are 11 T cell receptor beta chains from a single sample sequenced in a study of T cells in Graves' hyperthyroidism and ophthalmopathy. RNA transcripts were the template for amplifying TCR beta CDR3 regions. Using the HTBI primer set, a first-round RT-PCR was run on the TCR CDR3. TCRdb re-called the multiplex PCR reads through MiXCR, storing one row per CDR3 protein. This sample has about 640,000 distinct CDR3 sequences; less than 25% occur once, and the top ten carry 34%. Sequenced: blood. Every receptor here comes from a man in his thirties or forties with Graves' ophthalmopathy.

V and J are TRBV14 and TRBJ2-3; D is perhaps TRBD1 or TRBD2 (5 bases each). Per the germline V gene, CDR1 is SGHDN and CDR2 is FVKESK. V shed 5 bases and J shed 14 bases, with 14 bases lying between them. This CDR3 has 11 residues. The CDR3 loop is CASSNGAVPYF. CDR3 nucleotides: TGTGCCAGCAGCAACGGGGCTGTTCCGTATTTT.

The chain employs TRBV7-3 and TRBJ1-1; 9 bases line up with TRBD1. Germline V gene sequence: CDR1 SGHTA, CDR2 FQGTGA. CDR3 size: 15 residues. J lost 6 bases, V lost 5 bases, and 10 bases had no gene match. CDR3 sequence (DNA): TGTGCCAGCAGCACAGACGGACAGGGGAGCGCTGAAGCTTTCTTT. It specifies CASSTDGQGSAEAFF.

The gene calls are TRBV5-4 and TRBJ1-2, with 7 nucleotides matching TRBD1. V shed 0 bases, J shed 2 bases, and the junction held 7 bases outside the gene matches. The CDR3 length is 16 residues. In germline, CDR1 is SGHNT, CDR2 YYREEE (reference sequence). The CDR3 DNA reads TGTGCCAGCAGCTTGGAGCCCAGGGGGAGGAACTATGGCTACACCTTC. Translation gives CASSLEPRGRNYGYTF.

CDR3 nucleotides: TGTGCCAGCAGCGTAGTCCCCGATGGGGAGACCCAGTACTTC. It encodes CASSVVPDGETQYF. The chain has TRBV9 and TRBJ2-5; D is unresolved. Trimming pared 0 bases from V and 5 bases from J, leaving 11 bases between. Germline V gene lookup returns CDR1 SGDLS and CDR2 YYNGEE. This CDR3 comprises 14 residues.

Ten or more counts support this clonotype. The chain carries TRBV2 and TRBJ2-1; D is ambiguous. The CDR3 spans 15 residues. Trimming removed 0 bases from V and 0 bases from J, with 6 bases in between. Germline values: CDR1 SNHLY, CDR2 FYNNEI. The CDR3 protein is CASSEAETSYNEQFF. The CDR3 bases are TGTGCCAGCAGTGAAGCGGAGACCTCCTACAATGAGCAGTTCTTC.

This clonotype was counted a few times. The V and J genes are TRBV2 and TRBJ2-1; no reliable D call. The CDR3 loop spans 16 amino acids. CDR1 SNHLY and CDR2 FYNNEI come from the germline V gene. Trimming pared 1 base from V and 0 bases from J, leaving 10 bases between. The CDR3 region is CASSEVGFTSYNEQFF. The CDR3 DNA follows: TGTGCCAGCAGTGAAGTTGGGTTTACCTCCTACAATGAGCAGTTCTTC.

V is TRBV7-3 and J is TRBJ2-1, with TRBD2 matching over 10 bases. The V gene end was trimmed by 1 base and the J gene end by 9 bases; junction bases not matched to a gene: 6. This CDR3 comprises 15 residues. Looked up from germline, CDR1 is SGHTA and CDR2 is FQGTGA. CDR3 nucleotide sequence: TGTGCCAGCAGCTTAAATGGGCTAGCGGGGGTTGAGCAGTTCTTC. It yields the protein CASSLNGLAGVEQFF.

This rearrangement joins TRBV18 to TRBJ2-5; D is tentatively TRBD1 or TRBD2 (5 bases each). The germline CDR1 and CDR2 sequences are KGHSH and LQKENI. V lost 5 bases to trimming and J lost 4 bases, with 11 bases between them. The CDR3 runs to 13 residues. In DNA form, the CDR3 reads TGTGCCAGCTCAGGGGGTCTTGGAGAGACCCAGTACTTC. It encodes CASSGGLGETQYF.

On this clonotype itself: A much more abundant neighbour one base away suggests this may be a read error. This chain connects TRBV5-1 to TRBJ1-2; D unresolved. Trimming pared 4 bases from V and 4 bases from J, leaving 8 bases between. CDR1 and CDR2 (germline): SGHRS, YFSETQ. The CDR3 consists of 12 residues. DNA of the CDR3: TGCGCCAGCAGCCCTAACACCTATGGCTACACCTTC. Amino acids: CASSPNTYGYTF.

This clonotype was counted a few times. The chain employs TRBV7-9 and TRBJ1-1; D call uncertain. The length of the CDR3 is 13 residues. The V gene lost 1 base and the J gene lost 7 bases, with 10 bases spanning the gap. CDR1 and CDR2 from the germline V gene are SEHNR and FQNEAQ (reference sequence). This CDR3 is CASSLDPGYEAFF. The CDR3 DNA reads TGTGCCAGCAGCTTAGATCCCGGGTATGAAGCTTTCTTT. Full variable domain (remainder filled in from reference TRBV7-9 and TRBJ1-1): DTGVSQNPRHKITKRGQNVTFRCDPISEHNRLYWYRQTLGQGPEFLTYFQNEAQLEKSRLLSDRFSAERPKGSFSTLEIQRTEQGDSAMYLCASSLDPGYEAFFGQGTRLTVV.

The V call is TRBV14, the J call TRBJ2-4, with 7 bases identical to TRBD1. The germline gives CDR1 SGHDN, CDR2 FVKESK. The CDR3 sequence is 18 residues long. Unmatched junction bases numbered 17, after V lost 2 bases and J lost 7 bases. As DNA, the CDR3 is TGTGCCAGCAGCCAACACGACAGGGCGCCCGGAAGGGCCAACATTCAGTACTTC. This gives the protein CASSQHDRAPGRANIQYF.